These 16 T cell receptor beta chains share one sample of origin, sequenced in a study of cytomegalovirus exposure and HLA in healthy donors. It was with 60 Vbeta and 13 Jbeta primers that the PCR ran. The method was immunoSEQ multiplex PCR; TCRdb's version includes in-frame clones alone and lacks a portion of them. The table lists around 150,000 clones, about 70% of them singletons. The specimen sequenced was PBMCs. Receptors originate from a woman in her forties in good health and CMV-seropositive.

This chain uses TRBV13 with TRBJ2-7, with D unclear. Germline loops: CDR1 PRHDT, CDR2 FYEKMQ (reference sequence). There are 14 residues in the CDR3. The V gene lost 0 bases and the J gene lost 9 bases, with 15 bases spanning the gap. The chain's CDR3 is CASSLGPTKSRQYF. CDR3 nucleotide sequence: TGTGCCAGCAGCTTAGGGCCAACCAAGTCGCGGCAGTACTTC.

The rearrangement links TRBV18 to TRBJ2-7; maybe TRBD1 (6 bases). CDR1 is KGHSH, CDR2 LQKENI, per germline. The germline V and J ends were trimmed by 0 bases and 6 bases, with 15 bases remaining between them. This CDR3 has 15 residues. CDR3 loop: CASSPPSDSSSEQYF. The CDR3 region has the DNA TGTGCCAGCTCACCACCGTCGGACAGTTCCAGCGAGCAGTACTTC.

The CDR3 sequence is CASSTGLRGLEQYF. The CDR3 DNA is TGTGCCAGCAGCACGGGACTGCGGGGCCTCGAGCAGTACTTC. The genes are TRBV9 and TRBJ2-7, with D possibly TRBD2 on 6 matching bases. This CDR3 region has 14 residues. Trimming removed 4 bases at V and 6 bases at J, with 17 bases between. CDR1 and CDR2 (germline): SGDLS, YYNGEE.

The V and J genes are TRBV30 and TRBJ1-5, with 7 bases matching TRBD1. This CDR3 is built from 15 residues. V was clipped by 1 base and J by 7 bases; unmatched bases: 10. Germline CDR1 and CDR2: GTSNPN and SVGIG (reference sequence). The CDR3 spells CAWSGDSRSGQPQHF. The CDR3 DNA sequence: TGTGCCTGGAGTGGGGACAGCCGATCAGGGCAGCCCCAGCATTTT.

The chain couples TRBV12-5 to TRBJ2-3, with 7 bases lining up with TRBD2. Germline V gene lookup returns CDR1 LGHNT and CDR2 FRNRAP. The CDR3 loop spans 14 amino acids. V lost 4 bases and J lost 3; bases outside the gene matches: 4. This chain's CDR3 is CASGSGLETDTQYF. As DNA, the CDR3 is TGTGCTAGTGGTTCAGGACTAGAAACAGATACGCAGTATTTT.

This clone was counted between two and nine times. The CDR3 reads CASSGSGGVTEAFF. The CDR3 region has the DNA TGTGCCAGCAGTGGCTCGGGGGGGGTCACTGAAGCTTTCTTT. V gene TRBV6-4 combines with J gene TRBJ1-1; D is perhaps TRBD1 (5 bases). Germline CDR1 MRHNA, CDR2 SNTAGT. There are 14 residues in the CDR3. Between the trimmed V and J ends, which lost 4 bases and 4 bases, there was a span of 13 bases.

The CDR3 DNA reads as TGTGCCAGCAGCGCTCTATTGGAGCAGTACTTC. Translation gives CASSALLEQYF. The chain carries TRBV6-1 and TRBJ2-7; D gene uncertain. Germline loops: CDR1 MNHNS, CDR2 SASEGT. The CDR3 is made up of 11 amino acids. V lost 6 bases to trimming and J lost 7 bases, with 10 bases between them.

The chain has TRBV27 and TRBJ1-2; D is uncertain. Germline V CDR1 and CDR2: MNHEY, SMNVEV (reference sequence). V was trimmed by 3 bases and J by 3 bases, leaving 20 bases between them. The CDR3 consists of 17 residues. CDR3: CASSLYFGWGADYGYTF. The CDR3 coding sequence is TGTGCCAGCAGTTTGTATTTTGGTTGGGGAGCCGACTATGGCTACACCTTC.

This clone came up once. The chain has TRBV5-1 and TRBJ2-1; the D gene is possibly TRBD2 (5 bases). Trimming took off 0 bases at V and 10 bases at J, with 11 bases between the two ends. This CDR3 has 13 amino acids. The germline V gene has CDR1 SGHRS and CDR2 YFSETQ. The CDR3 is CASSLVRGTEQFF. The CDR3 DNA is TGCGCCAGCAGCTTGGTTCGGGGAACCGAGCAGTTCTTC. The variable domain in full, with the rest retrieved from reference TRBV5-1 and TRBJ2-1, is KAGVTQTPRYLIKTRGQQVTLSCSPISGHRSVSWYQQTPGQGLQFLFEYFSETQRNKGNFPGRFSGRQFSNSRSEMNVSTLELGDSALYLCASSLVRGTEQFFGPGTRLTVL.

About this clone: One end of the junction is discordant with germline, which a read error may explain. This chain uses TRBV10-2 with TRBJ2-7; maybe TRBD2 (6 bases). This CDR3 has 12 amino acids. In germline, CDR1 is WSHSY, CDR2 SAAADI. CDR3 amino acids: CASSESREAKYF. The DNA for the CDR3 is TGCGCCAGCAGCGAGTCGCGGGAAGCGAAGTACTTC.

The chain has TRBV11-1 and TRBJ2-1; 10 bases are shared with TRBD2. CDR1 SGHAT and CDR2 FQDESV come from the germline V gene (reference sequence). The J segment lost 0 bases and the V segment lost 6 bases, leaving 11 bases of the junction unmatched. The CDR3 has 18 residues. This CDR3 is CASREISGGTTSYNEQFF. DNA of the CDR3: TGTGCCAGCAGGGAAATTAGCGGGGGGACGACCTCCTACAATGAGCAGTTCTTC. Full variable domain (outside the CDR3, taken from reference TRBV11-1 and TRBJ2-1): EAEVAQSPRYKITEKSQAVAFWCDPISGHATLYWYRQILGQGPELLVQFQDESVVDDSQLPKDRFSAERLKGVDSTLKIQPAELGDSAMYLCASREISGGTTSYNEQFFGPGTRLTVL.

The CDR3 loop is CASSVRAMNTEAFF. The CDR3 DNA reads TGTGCCAGCAGCGTCAGGGCGATGAACACTGAAGCTTTCTTT. V gene TRBV9 combines with J gene TRBJ1-1, with D possibly being TRBD1 (5 bases). Trimming removed 2 bases at V and 0 bases at J, with 8 bases between. The germline gives CDR1 SGDLS, CDR2 YYNGEE. The CDR3 is 14 amino acids.

The chain joins TRBV5-8 to TRBJ2-2; D possibly corresponds to TRBD1 (6 bases). Trimming stripped 1 base from V and 3 bases from J, with 13 bases between. CDR3 length: 16 amino acids. In germline, CDR1 is SGHTS, CDR2 YDEGEE. CDR3 sequence (DNA): TGTGCCAGCAGCTTGTTTGCAGGGGCGCACACCGGGGAGCTGTTTTTT. It is translated as CASSLFAGAHTGELFF.

This rearrangement joins TRBV15 to TRBJ2-7, with TRBD1 as a possible D gene (6 bases). The CDR3 has 16 amino acids. Germline V gene sequence: CDR1 LNHNV, CDR2 YYDKDF (reference sequence). V gave up 1 base and J gave up 0 bases, with 13 bases separating them. The CDR3 coding sequence is TGTGCCACCAGCAGAGTAAGGACAGTTGACTCCTACGAGCAGTACTTC. Residues: CATSRVRTVDSYEQYF. The entire variable domain, with the rest obtained from reference TRBV15 and TRBJ2-7, is as follows: DAMVIQNPRYQVTQFGKPVTLSCSQTLNHNVMYWYQQKSSQAPKLLFHYYDKDFNNEADTPDNFQSRRPNTSFCFLDIRSPGLGDTAMYLCATSRVRTVDSYEQYFGPGTRLTVT.

This chain links TRBV29-1 with TRBJ1-1; TRBD1 agrees at 7 bases. The germline V gene has CDR1 SQVTM and CDR2 ANQGSEA. The CDR3 is 12 residues long. The trim removed 7 bases at V and 2 bases at J, leaving 4 bases unmatched. CDR3 in DNA: TGCAGCGGGCACAGGGGAAACACTGAAGCTTTCTTT. It translates to CSGHRGNTEAFF.

The chain recombines TRBV4-3 with TRBJ1-1; D possibly corresponds to TRBD1 (6 bases). The CDR3 runs 15 residues. V dropped 3 bases and J dropped 1 base, with 12 bases sitting between them. Germline loops: CDR1 LGHNA, CDR2 YSLEER. In nucleotides, the CDR3 is TGCGCCAGCAGCCAGGACGGCAGGGGGAACACTGAAGCTTTCTTT. Protein sequence: CASSQDGRGNTEAFF.